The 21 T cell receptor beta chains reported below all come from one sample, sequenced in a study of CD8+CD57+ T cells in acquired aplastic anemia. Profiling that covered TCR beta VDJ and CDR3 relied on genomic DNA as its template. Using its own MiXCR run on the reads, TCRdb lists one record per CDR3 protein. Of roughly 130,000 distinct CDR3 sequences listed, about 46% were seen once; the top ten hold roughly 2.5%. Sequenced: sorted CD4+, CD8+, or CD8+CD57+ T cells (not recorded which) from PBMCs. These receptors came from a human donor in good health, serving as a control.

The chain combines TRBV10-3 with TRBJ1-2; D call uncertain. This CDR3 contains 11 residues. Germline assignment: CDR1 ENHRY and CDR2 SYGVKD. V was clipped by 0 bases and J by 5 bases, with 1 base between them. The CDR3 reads CAISESYGYTF. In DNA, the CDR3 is TGTGCCATCAGTGAGTCTTATGGCTACACCTTC.

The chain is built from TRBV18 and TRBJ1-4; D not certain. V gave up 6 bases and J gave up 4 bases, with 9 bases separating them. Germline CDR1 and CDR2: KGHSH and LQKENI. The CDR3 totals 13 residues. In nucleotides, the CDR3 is TGTGCCAGCTCCCCTAGCCTTAATGAAAAACTGTTTTTT. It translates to CASSPSLNEKLFF.

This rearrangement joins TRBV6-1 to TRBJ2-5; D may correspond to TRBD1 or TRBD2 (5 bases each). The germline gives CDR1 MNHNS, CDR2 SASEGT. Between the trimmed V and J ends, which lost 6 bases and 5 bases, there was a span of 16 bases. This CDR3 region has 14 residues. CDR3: CASRNGAGWETQYF. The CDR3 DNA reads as TGTGCCAGCAGGAACGGGGCGGGTTGGGAGACCCAGTACTTC.

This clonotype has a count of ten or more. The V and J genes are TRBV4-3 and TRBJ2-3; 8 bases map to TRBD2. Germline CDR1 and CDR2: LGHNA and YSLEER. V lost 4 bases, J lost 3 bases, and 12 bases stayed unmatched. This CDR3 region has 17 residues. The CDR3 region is CASSREVAAGGTDTQYF. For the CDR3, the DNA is TGCGCCAGCAGCCGGGAGGTTGCGGCGGGGGGAACAGATACGCAGTATTTT.

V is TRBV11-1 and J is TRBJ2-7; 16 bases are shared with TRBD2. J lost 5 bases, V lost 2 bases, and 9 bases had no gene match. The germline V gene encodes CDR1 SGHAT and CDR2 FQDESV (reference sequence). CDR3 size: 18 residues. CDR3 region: CASSLPEGLAGGQNEQYF. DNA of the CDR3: TGTGCCAGCAGCTTACCCGAGGGACTAGCGGGGGGGCAGAACGAGCAGTACTTC.

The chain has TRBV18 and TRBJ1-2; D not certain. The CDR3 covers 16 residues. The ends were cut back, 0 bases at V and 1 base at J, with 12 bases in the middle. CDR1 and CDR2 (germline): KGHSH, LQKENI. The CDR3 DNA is TGTGCCAGCTCACCACCGCAGACCAGTATTAACTATGGCTACACCTTC. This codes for CASSPPQTSINYGYTF.

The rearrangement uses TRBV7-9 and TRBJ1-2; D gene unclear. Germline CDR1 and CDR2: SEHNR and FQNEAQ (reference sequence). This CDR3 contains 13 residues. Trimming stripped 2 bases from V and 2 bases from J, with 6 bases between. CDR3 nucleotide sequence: TGTGCCAGCAGCTTACAGAAAAACTATGGCTACACCTTC. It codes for CASSLQKNYGYTF.

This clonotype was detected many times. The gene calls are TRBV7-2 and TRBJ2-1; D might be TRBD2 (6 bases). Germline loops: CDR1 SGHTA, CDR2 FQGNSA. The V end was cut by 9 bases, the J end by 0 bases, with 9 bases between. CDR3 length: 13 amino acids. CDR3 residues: CASGGSSYNEQFF. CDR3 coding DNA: TGTGCCAGTGGGGGGTCCTCCTACAATGAGCAGTTCTTC.

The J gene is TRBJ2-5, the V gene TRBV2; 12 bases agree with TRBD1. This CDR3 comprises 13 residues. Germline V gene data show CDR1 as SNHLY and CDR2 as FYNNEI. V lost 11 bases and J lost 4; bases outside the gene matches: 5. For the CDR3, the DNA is TGTGCCGGCGGGACAGGGGGCCTAGAGACCCAGTACTTC. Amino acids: CAGGTGGLETQYF.

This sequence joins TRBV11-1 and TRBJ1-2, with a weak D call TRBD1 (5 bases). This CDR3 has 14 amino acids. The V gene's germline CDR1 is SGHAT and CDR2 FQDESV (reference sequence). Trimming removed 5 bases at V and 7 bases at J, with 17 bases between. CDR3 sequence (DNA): TGTGCCAGCAGCCCGAAAGGGCAGGGAGGTGGCTACACCTTC. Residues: CASSPKGQGGGYTF.

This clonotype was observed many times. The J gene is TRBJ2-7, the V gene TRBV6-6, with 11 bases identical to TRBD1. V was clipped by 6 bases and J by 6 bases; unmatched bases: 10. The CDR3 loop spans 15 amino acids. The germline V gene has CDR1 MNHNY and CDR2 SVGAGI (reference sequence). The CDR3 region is CASSTRDRGFLEQYF. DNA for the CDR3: TGTGCCAGCAGCACAAGGGACAGGGGGTTTCTCGAGCAGTACTTC.

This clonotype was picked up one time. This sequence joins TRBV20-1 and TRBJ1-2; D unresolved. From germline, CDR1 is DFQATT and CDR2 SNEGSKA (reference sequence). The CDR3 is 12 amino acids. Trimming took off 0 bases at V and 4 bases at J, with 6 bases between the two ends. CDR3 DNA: TGCAGTGCTAGAGATCAGGCCTATGGCTACACCTTC. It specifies CSARDQAYGYTF.

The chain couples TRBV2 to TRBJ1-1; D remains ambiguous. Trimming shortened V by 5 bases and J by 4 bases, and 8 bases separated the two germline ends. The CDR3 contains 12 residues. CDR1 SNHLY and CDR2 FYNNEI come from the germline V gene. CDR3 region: CASSYSGTEAFF. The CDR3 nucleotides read TGTGCCAGCAGTTACTCGGGCACTGAAGCTTTCTTT.

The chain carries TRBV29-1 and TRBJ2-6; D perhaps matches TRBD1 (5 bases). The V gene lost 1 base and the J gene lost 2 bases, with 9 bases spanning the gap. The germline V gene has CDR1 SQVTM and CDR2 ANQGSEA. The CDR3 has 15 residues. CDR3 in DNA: TGCAGCGTTGAAGGTACAGGAGCTGGGGCCAACGTCCTGACTTTC. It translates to CSVEGTGAGANVLTF.

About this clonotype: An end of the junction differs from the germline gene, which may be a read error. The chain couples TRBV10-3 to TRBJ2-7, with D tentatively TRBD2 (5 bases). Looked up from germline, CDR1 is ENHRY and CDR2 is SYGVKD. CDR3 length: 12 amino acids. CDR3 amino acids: CAVWEPTYGQYF. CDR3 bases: TGTGCCGTTTGGGAGCCCACCTACGGGCAGTACTTC.

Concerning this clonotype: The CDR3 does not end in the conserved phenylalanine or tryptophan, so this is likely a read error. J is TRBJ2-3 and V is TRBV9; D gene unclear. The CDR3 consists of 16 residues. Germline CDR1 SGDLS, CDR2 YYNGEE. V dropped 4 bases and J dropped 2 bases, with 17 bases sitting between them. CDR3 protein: CASSPLGAAITDTQYS. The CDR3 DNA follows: TGTGCCAGCAGCCCCTTGGGTGCCGCTATCACAGATACGCAGTATTCT.

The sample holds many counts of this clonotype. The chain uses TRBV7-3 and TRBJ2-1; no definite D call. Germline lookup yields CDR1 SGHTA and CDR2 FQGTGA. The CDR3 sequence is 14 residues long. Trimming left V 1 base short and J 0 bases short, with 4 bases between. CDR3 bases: TGTGCCAGCAGCTTAAATCCCTCCTACAATGAGCAGTTCTTC. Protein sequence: CASSLNPSYNEQFF. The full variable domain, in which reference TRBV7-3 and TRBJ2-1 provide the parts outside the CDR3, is GAGVSQTPSNKVTEKGKYVELRCDPISGHTALYWYRQSLGQGPEFLIYFQGTGAADDSGLPNDRFFAVRPEGSVSTLKIQRTERGDSAVYLCASSLNPSYNEQFFGPGTRLTVL.

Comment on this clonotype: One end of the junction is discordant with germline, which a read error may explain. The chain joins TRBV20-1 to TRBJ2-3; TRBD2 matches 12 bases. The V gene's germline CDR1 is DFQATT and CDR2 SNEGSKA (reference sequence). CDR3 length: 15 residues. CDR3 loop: CSALLAGGITDTQNF. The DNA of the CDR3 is TGCAGTGCTCTCCTAGCGGGGGGGATCACAGATACGCAGAATTTT.

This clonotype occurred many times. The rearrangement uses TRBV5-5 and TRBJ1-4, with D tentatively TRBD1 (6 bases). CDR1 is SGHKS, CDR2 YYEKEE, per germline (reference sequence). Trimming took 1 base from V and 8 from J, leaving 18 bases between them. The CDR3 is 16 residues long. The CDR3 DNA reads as TGTGCCAGCAGCTTGCAGTCGCCGGGGGCGAGGGAAAAACTGTTTTTT. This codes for CASSLQSPGAREKLFF.

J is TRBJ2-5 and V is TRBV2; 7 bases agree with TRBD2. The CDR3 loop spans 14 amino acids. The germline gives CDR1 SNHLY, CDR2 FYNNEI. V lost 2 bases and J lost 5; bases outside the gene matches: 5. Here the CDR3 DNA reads TGTGCCAGCAGTGAACAGCGGGGAAGGGAGACCCAGTACTTC. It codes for CASSEQRGRETQYF.

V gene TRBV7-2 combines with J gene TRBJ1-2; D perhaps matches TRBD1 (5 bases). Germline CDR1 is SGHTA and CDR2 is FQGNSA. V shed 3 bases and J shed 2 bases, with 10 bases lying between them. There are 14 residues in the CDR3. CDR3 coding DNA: TGTGCCAGCAGCTTCCCAGGGCGGAACTATGGCTACACCTTC. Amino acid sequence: CASSFPGRNYGYTF. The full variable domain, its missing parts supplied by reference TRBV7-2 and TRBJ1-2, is GAGVSQSPSNKVTEKGKDVELRCDPISGHTALYWYRQSLGQGLEFLIYFQGNSAPDKSGLPSDRFSAERTGGSVSTLTIQRTQQEDSAVYLCASSFPGRNYGYTFGSGTRLTVV.